This T cell receptor beta chain was documented in a study of T cell responses to AZD1222 COVID-19 vaccine. This table comes from immunoSEQ multiplex PCR, and its TCRdb copy is limited to in-frame clones, with some not included. The data hold roughly 120,000 clones, with approximately 93% observed a single time. For this clone: Its target is unknown.

Trimming removed 6 bases from V and 4 bases from J; junction bases left unmatched: 11. Germline V CDR1 and CDR2: SEHNR, FQNEAQ (reference sequence). This CDR3 spans 16 amino acids. The study's findings and limits: White British ancestry dominated among donors, who included more females, and clonal diversity was possibly underestimated.

This specimen was peripheral blood, taken on day 0 of AZD1222 vaccination. J is TRBJ2-1 and V is TRBV7-9; 8 bases agree with TRBD2. The clonotype was recovered from an adult in good health. CDR3 DNA: TGTGCCAGCAGTTTCCTAAGCGGGAGCCCTTACAATGAGCAGTTCTTC. Its protein product is CASSFLSGSPYNEQFF.